This T cell receptor (beta chain) was documented in a study of blood T cell repertoires in COVID-19. The method was immunoSEQ multiplex PCR; TCRdb's version includes in-frame clones alone and lacks a portion of them. The table records 90,000 to 120,000 clones, about 91% of them present only once. V shed 6 bases and J shed 8 bases, with 16 bases lying between them. This CDR3 has 13 amino acids. Germline V CDR1 and CDR2: MDHEN, SYDVKM. This sequence originates from a man between 50 and 59 years old with active or convalescent COVID-19. Sample: peripheral blood. The chain employs TRBV28 and TRBJ1-2; possible D gene TRBD1, 6 bases. The CDR3 spells CASSLDRLGGYTF. The CDR3, as DNA: TGTGCCAGCAGCCTAGACAGGTTGGGCGGCTACACCTTC.